Listed here are 14 T cell receptor beta chains from one sample, sequenced in a study of blood T cell repertoires in COVID-19. Measured with immunoSEQ multiplex PCR; TCRdb has only the in-frame clones, and not every one. The sample shows about 270,000 clones, approximately 80% of them seen only once. Sequences were obtained from peripheral blood. The receptors shown here come from a human donor in a cohort sampled during active COVID-19.

This chain links TRBV5-1 with TRBJ1-4; the D gene is possibly TRBD1 (5 bases). This CDR3 is 17 amino acids long. Trimming pared 0 bases from V and 0 bases from J, leaving 12 bases between. The germline CDR1 and CDR2 sequences are SGHRS and YFSETQ. The CDR3 sequence is CASSLAHGGATNEKLFF. The CDR3 nucleotides are TGCGCCAGCAGCTTGGCCCACGGAGGGGCAACTAATGAAAAACTGTTTTTT. Based on the CDR3 plus reference TRBV5-1 and TRBJ1-4, the full variable domain is KAGVTQTPRYLIKTRGQQVTLSCSPISGHRSVSWYQQTPGQGLQFLFEYFSETQRNKGNFPGRFSGRQFSNSRSEMNVSTLELGDSALYLCASSLAHGGATNEKLFFGSGTQLSVL.

This rearrangement joins TRBV6-5 to TRBJ1-2; unclear D gene. Trimming took 6 bases from V and 2 from J, leaving 4 bases between them. Germline lookup yields CDR1 MNHEY and CDR2 SVGAGI. CDR3 size: 11 residues. CDR3 DNA sequence: TGTGCCAGCAGCCGGAACTATGGCTACACCTTC. The encoded protein is CASSRNYGYTF.

This clone has more than one count but fewer than ten. This sequence joins TRBV25-1 and TRBJ2-7, with a tentative D call TRBD1 (5 bases). Germline-derived CDR1 and CDR2 are MGHDK and SYGVNS. Trimming shortened V by 1 base and J by 3 bases, and 10 bases separated the two germline ends. The CDR3 is 14 amino acids. The CDR3 reads CASSEFGRDYEQYF. In DNA form, the CDR3 reads TGTGCCAGCAGTGAATTTGGCAGGGACTACGAGCAGTACTTC.

The chain carries TRBV5-1 and TRBJ2-1; D may be TRBD1 (5 bases). The germline V and J ends were trimmed by 7 bases and 0 bases, with 23 bases remaining between them. This CDR3 spans 18 amino acids. The germline V gene has CDR1 SGHRS and CDR2 YFSETQ. This CDR3 is CASPNYQGSPSSYNEQFF. CDR3 sequence (DNA): TGCGCCAGCCCAAACTACCAGGGCTCTCCTAGCTCCTACAATGAGCAGTTCTTC.

The gene calls are TRBV6-6 and TRBJ1-6; tentatively, D is TRBD1 (5 bases). V shed 2 bases and J shed 10 bases, with 12 bases lying between them. Germline V gene lookup returns CDR1 MNHNY and CDR2 SVGAGI (reference sequence). This CDR3 spans 14 amino acids. In DNA form, the CDR3 reads TGTGCCAGCAGTTACGGACAAGGGAACTCACCCCTCCACTTT. Translation: CASSYGQGNSPLHF.

The V and J genes are TRBV7-9 and TRBJ2-3; 8 nucleotides line up with TRBD2. J lost 2 bases, V lost 8 bases, and 18 bases had no gene match. Germline values: CDR1 SEHNR, CDR2 FQNEAQ (reference sequence). The CDR3 totals 18 residues. The CDR3 DNA is TGTGCCAGCTATCTAGCCGAAGCGGGGGACGCGCTCACAGATACGCAGTATTTT. Encoded protein: CASYLAEAGDALTDTQYF.

V gene TRBV9 combines with J gene TRBJ2-1, with TRBD1 matching over 7 bases. J was trimmed by 4 bases and V by 0 bases; bases with no gene match: 1. Germline-derived CDR1 and CDR2 are SGDLS and YYNGEE. The CDR3 is 14 amino acids. In DNA form, the CDR3 reads TGTGCCAGCAGCGTAGTGGGACAGTACAATGAGCAGTTCTTC. Its translation: CASSVVGQYNEQFF.

The chain has TRBV2 and TRBJ1-4; TRBD1 matches 9 bases. The CDR3 consists of 16 residues. CDR1 SNHLY and CDR2 FYNNEI come from the germline V gene. The J segment lost 1 base and the V segment lost 6 bases, leaving 6 bases of the junction unmatched. CDR3 region: CASRTTGGLTNEKLFF. The CDR3 nucleotides read TGTGCCAGCAGAACTACAGGGGGCTTAACTAATGAAAAACTGTTTTTT.

The chain employs TRBV4-1 and TRBJ2-3; possible D gene TRBD2, 6 bases. The germline V gene has CDR1 MGHRA and CDR2 YSYEKL. The CDR3 totals 14 residues. The germline V and J ends were trimmed by 3 bases and 3 bases, with 10 bases remaining between them. CDR3 coding DNA: TGCGCCAGCAGCCAGGGGGGTTTAACAGATACGCAGTATTTT. Translating it yields CASSQGGLTDTQYF.

This clone was counted once. The chain combines TRBV6-6 with TRBJ1-2; D is perhaps TRBD1 (6 bases). CDR3 length: 13 residues. Germline-derived CDR1 and CDR2 are MNHNY and SVGAGI (reference sequence). Trimming cost V 1 base and J 6 bases, with 9 bases left between them. CDR3: CASSYYRENGYTF. The CDR3 nucleotides are TGTGCCAGCAGTTACTACAGGGAAAATGGCTACACCTTC.

The V and J genes are TRBV10-3 and TRBJ2-5, with 8 nucleotides matching TRBD2. The CDR3 loop spans 13 amino acids. CDR1 ENHRY and CDR2 SYGVKD come from the germline V gene. V trimming: 11 bases; J trimming: 0 bases; junction bases outside the gene matches: 5. CDR3 in amino acids: CAGRGANQETQYF. In DNA form, the CDR3 reads TGTGCCGGGCGGGGGGCCAACCAAGAGACCCAGTACTTC.

This clone was observed a single time. The J gene is TRBJ1-1, the V gene TRBV4-3; D uncertain. Germline CDR1 LGHNA, CDR2 YSLEER. V was shortened by 2 bases and J by 1 base, with 8 bases between the two germline ends. CDR3 length equals 14 residues. CDR3 DNA: TGCGCCAGCAGCCAAAACAGTAGGAACACTGAAGCTTTCTTT. Its translation is CASSQNSRNTEAFF.

The CDR3 here is CASGLSGRSYEQFF. As DNA, the CDR3 is TGTGCCAGCGGCCTTAGCGGGAGATCGTATGAGCAGTTCTTC. This sequence joins TRBV6-6 and TRBJ2-1, with TRBD2 matching over 9 bases. V trimming: 8 bases; J trimming: 8 bases; junction bases outside the gene matches: 10. This CDR3 is built from 14 residues. The germline V gene has CDR1 MNHNY and CDR2 SVGAGI (reference sequence).

The rearrangement uses TRBV5-6 and TRBJ2-7; TRBD1 is a possible D gene (5 bases). Germline lookup yields CDR1 SGHDT and CDR2 YYEEEE. V gave up 2 bases and J gave up 3 bases, with 9 bases separating them. The CDR3 is made up of 13 amino acids. CDR3 DNA: TGTGCCAGCAGCTTCAGACAGAACTACGAGCAGTACTTC. Translating gives CASSFRQNYEQYF.